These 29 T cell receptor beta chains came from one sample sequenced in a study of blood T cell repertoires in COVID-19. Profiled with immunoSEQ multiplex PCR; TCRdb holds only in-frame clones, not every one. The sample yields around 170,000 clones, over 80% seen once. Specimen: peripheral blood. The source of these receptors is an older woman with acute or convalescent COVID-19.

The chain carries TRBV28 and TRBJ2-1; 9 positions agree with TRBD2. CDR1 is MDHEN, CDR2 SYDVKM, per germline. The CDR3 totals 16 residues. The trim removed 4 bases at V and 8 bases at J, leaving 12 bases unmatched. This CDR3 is CASSSPLAGARDEQFF. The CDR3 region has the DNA TGTGCCAGCAGTTCCCCTTTAGCGGGGGCCAGGGATGAGCAGTTCTTC.

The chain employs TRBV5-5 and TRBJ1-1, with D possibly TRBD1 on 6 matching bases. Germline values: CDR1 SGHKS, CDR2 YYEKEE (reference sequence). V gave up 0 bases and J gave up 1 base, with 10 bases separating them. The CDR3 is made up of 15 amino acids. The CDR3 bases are TGTGCCAGCAGCTTGGTTGGGGGGGCGAACACTGAAGCTTTCTTT. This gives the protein CASSLVGGANTEAFF.

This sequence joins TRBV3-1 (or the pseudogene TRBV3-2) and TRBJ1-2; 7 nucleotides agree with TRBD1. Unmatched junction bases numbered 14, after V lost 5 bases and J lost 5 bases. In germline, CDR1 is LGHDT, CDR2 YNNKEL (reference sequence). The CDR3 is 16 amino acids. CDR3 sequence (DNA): TGTGCCAGCAGCTCCGGGACAGACCATCTCTTTTATGGCTACACCTTC. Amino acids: CASSSGTDHLFYGYTF.

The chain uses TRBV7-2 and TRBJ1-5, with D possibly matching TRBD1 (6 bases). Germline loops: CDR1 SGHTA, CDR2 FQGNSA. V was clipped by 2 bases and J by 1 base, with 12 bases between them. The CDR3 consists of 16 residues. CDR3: CASSLLGGWSNQPQHF. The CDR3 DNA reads TGTGCCAGCAGCTTACTAGGGGGATGGAGCAATCAGCCCCAGCATTTT.

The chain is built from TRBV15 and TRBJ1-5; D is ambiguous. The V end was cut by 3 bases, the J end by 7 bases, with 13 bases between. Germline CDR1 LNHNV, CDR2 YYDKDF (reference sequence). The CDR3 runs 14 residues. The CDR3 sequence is CATSRDLTVQPQHF. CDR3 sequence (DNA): TGTGCCACCAGCAGGGACTTAACGGTCCAGCCCCAGCATTTT.

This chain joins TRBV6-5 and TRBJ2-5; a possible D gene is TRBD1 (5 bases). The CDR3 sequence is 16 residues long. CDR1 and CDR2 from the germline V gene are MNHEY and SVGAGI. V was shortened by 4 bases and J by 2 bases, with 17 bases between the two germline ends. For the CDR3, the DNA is TGTGCCAGCAGTTTCCAATACGGGTCAGGGCAAGAGACCCAGTACTTC. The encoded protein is CASSFQYGSGQETQYF.

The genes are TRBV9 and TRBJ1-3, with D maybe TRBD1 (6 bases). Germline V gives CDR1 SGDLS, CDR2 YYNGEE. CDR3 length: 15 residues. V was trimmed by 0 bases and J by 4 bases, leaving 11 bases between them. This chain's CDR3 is CASSVGAGEGNTIYF. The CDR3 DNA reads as TGTGCCAGCAGCGTAGGGGCAGGGGAAGGAAACACCATATATTTT.

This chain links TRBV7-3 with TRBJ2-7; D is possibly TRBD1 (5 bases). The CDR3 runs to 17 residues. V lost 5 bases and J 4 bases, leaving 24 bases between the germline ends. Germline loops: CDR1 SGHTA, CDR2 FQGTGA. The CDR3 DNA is TGTGCCAGCAGCCCCAAAGGGGTTGTTAGTCCCCCTTACGAGCAGTACTTC. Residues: CASSPKGVVSPPYEQYF.

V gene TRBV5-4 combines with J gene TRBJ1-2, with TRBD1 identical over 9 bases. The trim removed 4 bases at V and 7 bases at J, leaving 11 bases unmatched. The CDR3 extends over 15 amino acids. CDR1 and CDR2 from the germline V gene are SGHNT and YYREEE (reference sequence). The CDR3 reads CASSSTGTGRRGYTF. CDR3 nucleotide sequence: TGTGCCAGCAGCAGTACCGGGACAGGGAGACGTGGCTACACCTTC.

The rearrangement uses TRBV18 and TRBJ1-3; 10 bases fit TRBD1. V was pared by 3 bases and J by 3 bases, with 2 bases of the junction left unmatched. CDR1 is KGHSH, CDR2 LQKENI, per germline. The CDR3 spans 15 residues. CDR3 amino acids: CASSPTGGFGNTIYF. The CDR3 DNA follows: TGTGCCAGCTCACCGACAGGGGGCTTTGGAAACACCATATATTTT.

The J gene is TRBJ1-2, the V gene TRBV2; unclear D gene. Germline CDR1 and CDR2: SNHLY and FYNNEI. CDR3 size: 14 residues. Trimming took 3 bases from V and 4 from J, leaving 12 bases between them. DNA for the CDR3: TGTGCCAGCAGTGAGACCGGAGAAGTCTATGGCTACACCTTC. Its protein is CASSETGEVYGYTF.

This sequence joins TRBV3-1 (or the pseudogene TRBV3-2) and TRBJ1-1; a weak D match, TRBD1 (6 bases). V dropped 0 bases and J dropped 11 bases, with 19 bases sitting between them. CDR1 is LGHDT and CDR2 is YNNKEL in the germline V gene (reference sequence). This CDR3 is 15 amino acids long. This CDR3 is CASSQEGRGRPGAFF. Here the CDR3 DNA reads TGTGCCAGCAGCCAAGAAGGCAGGGGCCGCCCAGGTGCTTTCTTT.

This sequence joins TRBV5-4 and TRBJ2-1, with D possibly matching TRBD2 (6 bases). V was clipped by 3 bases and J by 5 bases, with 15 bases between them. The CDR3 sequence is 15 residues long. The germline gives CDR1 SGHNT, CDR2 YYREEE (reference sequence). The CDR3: CASSSPGRGHNEQFF. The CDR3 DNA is TGTGCCAGCAGCTCCCCCGGGCGGGGCCACAATGAGCAGTTCTTC.

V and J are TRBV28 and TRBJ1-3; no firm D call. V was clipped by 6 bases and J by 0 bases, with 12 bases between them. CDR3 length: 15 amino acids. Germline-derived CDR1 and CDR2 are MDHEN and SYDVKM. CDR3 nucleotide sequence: TGTGCCAGCAGCCGAGACACCTCCTCTGGAAACACCATATATTTT. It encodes CASSRDTSSGNTIYF. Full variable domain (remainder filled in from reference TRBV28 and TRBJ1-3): DVKVTQSSRYLVKRTGEKVFLECVQDMDHENMFWYRQDPGLGLRLIYFSYDVKMKEKGDIPEGYSVSREKKERFSLILESASTNQTSMYLCASSRDTSSGNTIYFGEGSWLTVV.

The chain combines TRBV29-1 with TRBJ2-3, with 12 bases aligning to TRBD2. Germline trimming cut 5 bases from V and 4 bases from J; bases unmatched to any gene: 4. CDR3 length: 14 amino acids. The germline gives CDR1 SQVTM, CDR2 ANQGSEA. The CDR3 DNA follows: TGCAGCGTTAGGACTAGCGGGGTTCCAGATACGCAGTATTTT. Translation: CSVRTSGVPDTQYF.

The CDR3, as DNA: TGTGCCAGCAGCCCGTCTCAGGGGCTTGTCTACGAGCAGTACTTC. The encoded protein is CASSPSQGLVYEQYF. The chain recombines TRBV5-4 with TRBJ2-7; D perhaps matches TRBD1 (6 bases). CDR1 SGHNT and CDR2 YYREEE come from the germline V gene (reference sequence). Trimming left V 4 bases short and J 3 bases short, with 17 bases between. The CDR3 has 15 amino acids.

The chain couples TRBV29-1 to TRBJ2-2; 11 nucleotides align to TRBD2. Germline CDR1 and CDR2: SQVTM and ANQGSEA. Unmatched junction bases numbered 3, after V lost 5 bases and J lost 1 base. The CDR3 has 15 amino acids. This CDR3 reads CSVRLAGGNTGELFF. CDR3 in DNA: TGCAGCGTTCGCCTAGCGGGGGGGAACACCGGGGAGCTGTTTTTT.

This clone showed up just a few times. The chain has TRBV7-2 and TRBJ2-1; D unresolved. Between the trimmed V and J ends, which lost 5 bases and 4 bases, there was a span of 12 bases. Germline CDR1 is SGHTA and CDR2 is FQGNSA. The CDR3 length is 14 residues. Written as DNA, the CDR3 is TGTGCCAGCAGCGATCTGCGCGGATACAATGAGCAGTTCTTC. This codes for CASSDLRGYNEQFF.

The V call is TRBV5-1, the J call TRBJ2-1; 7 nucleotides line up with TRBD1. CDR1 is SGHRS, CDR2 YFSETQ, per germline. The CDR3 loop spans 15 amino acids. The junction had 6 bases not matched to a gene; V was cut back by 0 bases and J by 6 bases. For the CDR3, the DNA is TGCGCCAGCAGCTTGGGACAGGGTCTAAGCAATGAGCAGTTCTTC. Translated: CASSLGQGLSNEQFF.

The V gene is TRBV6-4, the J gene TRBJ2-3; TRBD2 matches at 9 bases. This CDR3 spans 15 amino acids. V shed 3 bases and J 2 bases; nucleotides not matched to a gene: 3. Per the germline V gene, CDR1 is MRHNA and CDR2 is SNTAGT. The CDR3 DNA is TGTGCCAGCAGTGAACTAGCGGGCCTCACAGATACGCAGTATTTT. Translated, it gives CASSELAGLTDTQYF.

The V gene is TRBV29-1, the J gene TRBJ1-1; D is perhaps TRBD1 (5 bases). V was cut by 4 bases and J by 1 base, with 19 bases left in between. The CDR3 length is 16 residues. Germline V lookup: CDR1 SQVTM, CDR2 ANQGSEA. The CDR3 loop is CSVVFLPTEKNTEAFF. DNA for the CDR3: TGCAGCGTTGTATTCCTCCCGACAGAAAAGAACACTGAAGCTTTCTTT.

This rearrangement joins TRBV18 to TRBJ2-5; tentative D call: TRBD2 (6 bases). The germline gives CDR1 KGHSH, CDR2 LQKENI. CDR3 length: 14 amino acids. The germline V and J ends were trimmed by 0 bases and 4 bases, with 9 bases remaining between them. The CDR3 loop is CASSPPVGGETQYF. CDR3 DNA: TGTGCCAGCTCACCACCAGTCGGGGGAGAGACCCAGTACTTC.

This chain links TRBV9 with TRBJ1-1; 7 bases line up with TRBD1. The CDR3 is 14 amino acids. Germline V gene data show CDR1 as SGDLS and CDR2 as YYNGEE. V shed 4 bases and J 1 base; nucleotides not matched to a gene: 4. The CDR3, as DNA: TGTGCCAGCAGCTCGGGACAGACGAACACTGAAGCTTTCTTT. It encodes CASSSGQTNTEAFF.

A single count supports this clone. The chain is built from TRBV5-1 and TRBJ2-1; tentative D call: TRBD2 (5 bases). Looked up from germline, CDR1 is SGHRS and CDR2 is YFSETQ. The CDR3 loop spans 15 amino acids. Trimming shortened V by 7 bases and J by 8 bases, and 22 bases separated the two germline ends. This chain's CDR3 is CASGNLRGIGDEQFF. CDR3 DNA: TGCGCCAGCGGTAATCTCCGGGGAATTGGGGATGAGCAGTTCTTC.

The CDR3: CASSEGQGLVPLHF. The CDR3 nucleotides are TGTGCCAGCAGTGAGGGTCAGGGCCTCGTCCCCCTCCACTTT. The chain has TRBV2 and TRBJ1-6; D may be TRBD1 (5 bases). Trimming removed 3 bases at V and 13 bases at J, with 16 bases between. Germline CDR1 SNHLY, CDR2 FYNNEI. CDR3 length: 14 amino acids.

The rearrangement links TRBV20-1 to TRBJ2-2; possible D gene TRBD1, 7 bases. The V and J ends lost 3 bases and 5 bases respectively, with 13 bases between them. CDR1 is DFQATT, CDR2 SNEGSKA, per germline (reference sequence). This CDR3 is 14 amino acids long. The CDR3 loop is CSASWAGGTGELFF. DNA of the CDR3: TGCAGTGCTAGTTGGGCAGGGGGGACCGGGGAGCTGTTTTTT.

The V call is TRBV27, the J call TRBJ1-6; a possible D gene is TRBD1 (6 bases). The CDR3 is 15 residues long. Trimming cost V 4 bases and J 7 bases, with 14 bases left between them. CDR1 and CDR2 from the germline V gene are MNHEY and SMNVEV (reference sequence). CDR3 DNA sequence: TGTGCCAGCAGTTCTTACAGGGACGGAAATTCACCCCTCCACTTT. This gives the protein CASSSYRDGNSPLHF.

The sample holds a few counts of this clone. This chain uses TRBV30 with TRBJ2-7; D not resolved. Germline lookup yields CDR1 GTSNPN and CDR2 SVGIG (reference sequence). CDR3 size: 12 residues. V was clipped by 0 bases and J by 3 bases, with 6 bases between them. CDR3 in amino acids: CAWSVPSYEQYF. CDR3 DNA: TGTGCCTGGAGTGTACCCAGCTACGAGCAGTACTTC.

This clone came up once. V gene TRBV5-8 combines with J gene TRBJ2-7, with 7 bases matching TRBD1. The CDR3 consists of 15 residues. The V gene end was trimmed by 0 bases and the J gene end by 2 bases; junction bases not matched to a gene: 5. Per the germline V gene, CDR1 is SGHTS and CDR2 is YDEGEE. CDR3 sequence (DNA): TGTGCCAGCAGCTTGGTTGGGACAGCAACCTACGAGCAGTACTTC. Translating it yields CASSLVGTATYEQYF.